The next 2 T cell receptor beta chains were all read from a single sample in a study of beta chain features in type 1 diabetes. Overall study results and limits: All four CD4+ subsets of Type 1 diabetes patients contained TCRB CDR3s that were moderately but significantly shorter.

What these receptors recognize is not known. All of the isolated RNA was reverse transcribed, so expressed TCRB transcripts were sequenced. TCRdb's table, derived via immunoSEQ multiplex PCR, lists solely in-frame clones and lacks some. Seen here are hundreds of thousands of clones, over 11% observed once, and the top ten hold roughly 0.04%. Sequencing used naive CD4+ T cells from blood. The receptors shown here come from a man younger than 30 with type 1 diabetes.

This chain connects TRBV7-2 to TRBJ1-6; D is unresolved. This CDR3 contains 13 residues. Trimming took 0 bases from V and 10 from J, leaving 7 bases between them. In germline, CDR1 is SGHTA, CDR2 FQGNSA. CDR3 in DNA: TGTGCCAGCAGCTTAGCGACCCAGTCACCCCTCCACTTT. Protein product: CASSLATQSPLHF. The variable domain in full, completed from reference TRBV7-2 and TRBJ1-6, reads GAGVSQSPSNKVTEKGKDVELRCDPISGHTALYWYRQSLGQGLEFLIYFQGNSAPDKSGLPSDRFSAERTGGSVSTLTIQRTQQEDSAVYLCASSLATQSPLHFGNGTRLTVT.

The rearrangement links TRBV2 to TRBJ2-2; D is unclear. Trimming left V 3 bases short and J 4 bases short, with 3 bases between. CDR3 length equals 12 residues. Germline V gene data show CDR1 as SNHLY and CDR2 as FYNNEI. The CDR3 loop is CASSDPTGELFF. The CDR3 DNA reads TGTGCCAGCAGTGATCCCACCGGGGAGCTGTTTTTT.